Listed here are 20 T cell receptor beta chains from one sample, sequenced in a study of breast tumors, draining lymph nodes, adjacent tissues. Samples came from axillary lymph nodes draining the breast cancer. TCRdb redid the calling of the multiplex PCR reads with MiXCR, one entry per CDR3 protein. The table includes about 230,000 distinct CDR3 sequences, about 32% detected once. The sequenced sample was axillary lymph node tissue. The receptor source for this set is a female donor with breast cancer. Some clones in this sample may be carry-over from other donors' samples.

This clonotype occurred a few times. The chain links TRBV5-4 to TRBJ1-1; tentative D call: TRBD1 (5 bases). Trimming left V 2 bases short and J 2 bases short, with 16 bases between. There are 16 residues in the CDR3. The germline CDR1 and CDR2 sequences are SGHNT and YYREEE (reference sequence). CDR3 sequence: CASSFVGGVPNTEAFF. The CDR3, as DNA: TGTGCCAGCAGCTTCGTCGGGGGTGTCCCTAACACTGAAGCTTTCTTT.

The V and J genes are TRBV5-1 and TRBJ1-4; no reliable D call. V shed 0 bases and J shed 5 bases, with 11 bases lying between them. The length of the CDR3 is 15 residues. Germline V gene sequence: CDR1 SGHRS, CDR2 YFSETQ. CDR3 region: CASSLGGGGNEKLFF. The DNA for the CDR3 is TGCGCCAGCAGCTTGGGGGGAGGCGGGAATGAAAAACTGTTTTTT.

This clonotype was detected only a few times. With a much larger clone just one base away, this may be a read error. The rearrangement uses TRBV6-6 and TRBJ2-1; 8 nucleotides line up with TRBD2. CDR1 and CDR2 (germline): MNHNY, SVGAGI (reference sequence). Trimming removed 8 bases from V and 8 bases from J; junction bases left unmatched: 2. The CDR3 spans 11 residues. CDR3 amino acids: CASARGDEQFF. The CDR3 DNA sequence: TGTGCCAGCGCGCGGGGGGATGAGCAGTTCTTC.

This clonotype was seen ten or more times. The gene calls are TRBV5-8 and TRBJ2-3; no clear D. Germline V lookup: CDR1 SGHTS, CDR2 YDEGEE. V lost 2 bases and J lost 0, with 10 bases in between. CDR3 length: 15 amino acids. In DNA, the CDR3 is TGTGCCAGCAGCTTACCCGGCGGTAGCACAGATACGCAGTATTTT. It yields the protein CASSLPGGSTDTQYF.

This clonotype was seen many times. A much larger clone differs from this one at a single base, so this may be a read error. Without the conserved terminal phenylalanine or tryptophan, this CDR3 likely stems from a read error. V usage is TRBV24-1 and J usage is TRBJ2-5; no clear D gene. V gave up 1 base and J gave up 4 bases, with 3 bases separating them. Germline lookup yields CDR1 KGHDR and CDR2 SFDVKD. The CDR3 length is 12 residues. CDR3 bases: TGTGCCACCAGTGATTTTGCAGAGACCCAGTACCTC. It codes for CATSDFAETQYL.

This clonotype has at least ten counts. This chain uses TRBV7-2 with TRBJ1-2; D ambiguous. The V end was cut by 7 bases, the J end by 1 base, with 10 bases between. CDR1 is SGHTA and CDR2 is FQGNSA in the germline V gene. The CDR3 sequence is 13 residues long. The CDR3 region has the DNA TGTGCCAGCAACAGACTGGATAACTATGGCTACACCTTC. It codes for CASNRLDNYGYTF.

As concerns this clonotype: A read error is possible here, since a much larger clone lies one base away. The chain links TRBV5-5 to TRBJ2-3; the D gene is possibly TRBD2 (5 bases). V was pared by 0 bases and J by 1 base, with 12 bases between. CDR3 size: 16 residues. Germline V lookup: CDR1 SGHKS, CDR2 YYEKEE (reference sequence). Written as DNA, the CDR3 is TGTGCCAGCAGCTTGGGCGGGCCAGTCGGCACAGATACGCAGTATTTT. Translating gives CASSLGGPVGTDTQYF.

With respect to this clonotype: Its ends do not fully match the called genes, so a read error is possible. The V and J genes are TRBV7-8 and TRBJ2-1, with 7 bases aligning to TRBD1. The germline CDR1 and CDR2 sequences are SGHVS and FQNEAQ. This CDR3 spans 15 amino acids. This CDR3 is CTSSFQTGNYDEQFF. The CDR3 DNA reads TGTACCAGCAGCTTTCAGACAGGGAACTACGATGAGCAGTTCTTC. The entire variable domain, with the rest obtained from reference TRBV7-8 and TRBJ2-1, is as follows: GAGVSQSPRYKVAKRGQDVALRCDPISGHVSLFWYQQALGQGPEFLTYFQNEAQLDKSGLPSDRFFAERPEGSVSTLKIQRTQQEDSAVYLCTSSFQTGNYDEQFFGPGTRLTVL.

This clonotype was found many times. With a much larger clone just one base away, this may be a read error. The chain combines TRBV20-1 with TRBJ1-6; the match to TRBD1 covers 7 bases. Trimming removed 0 bases from V and 11 bases from J; junction bases left unmatched: 10. Germline V gene lookup returns CDR1 DFQATT and CDR2 SNEGSKA (reference sequence). This CDR3 region has 15 residues. The DNA for the CDR3 is TGCAGTGCTAGAGATCCATCCAGGGGGACTCCACCCCTCCACTTT. Residues: CSARDPSRGTPPLHF.

This clonotype was seen at least ten times. V usage is TRBV15 and J usage is TRBJ2-1; D unclear. V lost 0 bases to trimming and J lost 6 bases, with 9 bases between them. Looked up from germline, CDR1 is LNHNV and CDR2 is YYDKDF (reference sequence). The CDR3 totals 14 residues. The CDR3 loop is CATSRDWASNEQFF. CDR3 bases: TGTGCCACCAGCAGAGATTGGGCATCCAATGAGCAGTTCTTC.

The chain couples TRBV6-6 to TRBJ2-7, with 8 nucleotides matching TRBD2. Losses at the gene ends were 5 bases for V and 3 bases for J; bases not matched to a gene: 0. This CDR3 is 12 amino acids long. Germline CDR1 and CDR2: MNHNY and SVGAGI (reference sequence). The CDR3 nucleotides read TGTGCCAGCAGTCGGGGGGGCTACGAGCAGTACGTC. This codes for CASSRGGYEQYV.

There are many counts of this clonotype. This rearrangement joins TRBV7-8 to TRBJ2-1; tentatively, D is TRBD2 (6 bases). Trimming stripped 5 bases from V and 10 bases from J, with 24 bases between. The germline CDR1 and CDR2 sequences are SGHVS and FQNEAQ. The CDR3 is 16 residues long. CDR3 nucleotide sequence: TGTGCCAGCAGCCCAGTTGGGTTGGGAGGCCTGTCCGAGCAGTTCTTC. This sequence encodes CASSPVGLGGLSEQFF.

The chain is built from TRBV29-1 and TRBJ1-5, with D maybe TRBD1 (5 bases). V was trimmed by 7 bases and J by 0 bases, leaving 16 bases between them. The CDR3 sequence is 15 residues long. CDR1 and CDR2 from the germline V gene are SQVTM and ANQGSEA. CDR3 nucleotide sequence: TGCAGCGGCCGCGTGGGGGGTCATAGCAATCAGCCCCAGCATTTT. Amino acid sequence: CSGRVGGHSNQPQHF.

This clonotype was counted at least ten times. The V call is TRBV7-2, the J call TRBJ1-5; D gene ambiguous. CDR1 is SGHTA, CDR2 FQGNSA, per germline. V was pared by 2 bases and J by 0 bases, with 8 bases between. This CDR3 is built from 15 residues. DNA of the CDR3: TGTGCCAGCAGCTTATACACTTATAGCAATCAGCCCCAGCATTTT. Its translation is CASSLYTYSNQPQHF. Full variable domain (outside the CDR3, taken from reference TRBV7-2 and TRBJ1-5): GAGVSQSPSNKVTEKGKDVELRCDPISGHTALYWYRQSLGQGLEFLIYFQGNSAPDKSGLPSDRFSAERTGGSVSTLTIQRTQQEDSAVYLCASSLYTYSNQPQHFGDGTRLSIL.

This clonotype showed up many times. This sequence joins TRBV7-3 and TRBJ2-2; no clear D gene. Trimming pared 5 bases from V and 2 bases from J, leaving 15 bases between. The CDR3 contains 16 residues. Germline V gives CDR1 SGHTA, CDR2 FQGTGA. The CDR3 loop is CASSPNGLLNTGELFF. DNA for the CDR3: TGTGCCAGCAGCCCCAACGGGCTCCTAAACACCGGGGAGCTGTTTTTT.

This clonotype has ten or more counts. CDR3 sequence reads: CASSSTVAKGQFF. For the CDR3, the DNA is TGTGCCAGCAGCTCCACAGTGGCAAAGGGGCAGTTCTTC. This chain connects TRBV7-3 to TRBJ2-1; D remains ambiguous. The CDR3 covers 13 residues. Germline V gene data show CDR1 as SGHTA and CDR2 as FQGTGA. The V end was cut by 4 bases, the J end by 12 bases, with 16 bases between.

CDR3 in DNA: TGCAGTGCTAGAGAACGGAGGGGGATTACTGAAGCTTTCTTT. It is translated as CSARERRGITEAFF. The chain has TRBV20-1 and TRBJ1-1, with a weak D call TRBD1 (6 bases). V was shortened by 0 bases and J by 5 bases, with 13 bases between the two germline ends. Per germline, CDR1 DFQATT and CDR2 SNEGSKA (reference sequence). This CDR3 has 14 amino acids.

This clonotype was counted many times. This chain joins TRBV4-3 and TRBJ2-7; D is unresolved. This CDR3 is 14 amino acids long. V was clipped by 1 base and J by 3 bases, with 10 bases between them. Per germline, CDR1 LGHNA and CDR2 YSLEER. CDR3 DNA: TGCGCCAGCAGCCAAGTTGTTGGCAACTACGAGCAGTACTTC. Protein sequence: CASSQVVGNYEQYF.

This clonotype came up many times. The rearrangement uses TRBV6-6 and TRBJ2-7; TRBD1 might be the D (6 bases). Germline V CDR1 and CDR2: MNHNY, SVGAGI (reference sequence). Trimming removed 5 bases from V and 1 base from J, with 15 bases in between. The CDR3 has 15 amino acids. The CDR3 coding sequence is TGTGCCAGCAGTGCCCAGGGGCCGATTTCCTACGAGCAGTACTTC. Protein: CASSAQGPISYEQYF.

This clonotype was seen more than once but under ten times. It may be a read error: a sequence one base away is much more abundant. This rearrangement joins TRBV6-1 to TRBJ1-4; no firm D call. V was shortened by 6 bases and J by 5 bases, with 7 bases between the two germline ends. CDR1 is MNHNS and CDR2 is SASEGT in the germline V gene. CDR3 length: 12 amino acids. The CDR3 bases are TGTGCCAGCAGACGGGTGAATGAAAAACTGTTTTTT. Amino acid sequence: CASRRVNEKLFF.